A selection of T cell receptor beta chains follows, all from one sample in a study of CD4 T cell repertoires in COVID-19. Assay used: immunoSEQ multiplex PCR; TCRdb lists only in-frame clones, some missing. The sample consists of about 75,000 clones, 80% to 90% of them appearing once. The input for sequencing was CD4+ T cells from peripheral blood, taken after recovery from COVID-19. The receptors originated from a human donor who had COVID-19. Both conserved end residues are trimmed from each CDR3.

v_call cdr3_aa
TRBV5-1 ASSLAEFSYNEQF
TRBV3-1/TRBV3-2 ASTTKGGGTEAF
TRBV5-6 ASSSFYEQY
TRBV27 ASSSHRGPPGYEQY
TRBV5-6 ASSSPKTRSSHNEQF
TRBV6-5 ASRRQGKGYGYT
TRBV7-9 ASSLEQAGGYT
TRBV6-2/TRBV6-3 ASSLRLATNTGELF
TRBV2 ASSEAMVVVGEQF
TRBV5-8 ASSLESSWRNQPQH
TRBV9 ASSSYRSSSTDTQY
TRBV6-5 ASHTIQGADTQY
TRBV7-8 ASSQEGSGGSGETQY
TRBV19 ASTRSSGGHNEQF
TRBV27 ASSLWGTSGPYGYT
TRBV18 ASSSRGGQEKLF
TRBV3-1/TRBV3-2 ATDSGVETQY
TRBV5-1 ASSLGLATEQY
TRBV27 ASRRAPGLAGGPPDTQY
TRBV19 ASSPGTSGSPFSRQY
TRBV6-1 ASSEIGTGSNNSPLH
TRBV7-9 ASTPQGSGNTIY
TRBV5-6 ASSLGDRGTNGYT
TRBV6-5 ASSTETGAEGKLF
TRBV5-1 ASSSSQDRVDYGYT
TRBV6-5 ASRWGNTIY
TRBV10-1 ASSPVAGGGETQY
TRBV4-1 ASSQDRGRHYNSPLH
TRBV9 ASSVGSSTDTQY
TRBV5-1 ASSLTSADYGYT
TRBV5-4 ASSSGTSGRSYNEQF
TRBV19 ASSELAGSLHEQF
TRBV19 ASSTQGVNYGYT
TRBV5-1 ASSLSGQNQETQY
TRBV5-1 ASSLGREDNEQF
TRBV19 ASSVTGTYTEAF
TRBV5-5 ASSRLQGVADIQY
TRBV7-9 ASSLSGANSPLH
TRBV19 ASSSGTFTYEQY
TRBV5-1 ASSLDRIATNEKLF
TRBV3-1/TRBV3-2 ASSQDLNQETQY
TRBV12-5 ASGPPLAGGYNEQF
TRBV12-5 ASVSTDTQY
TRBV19 ASSMGSDRVGQPQH
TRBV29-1 SVSSGQKKETQY
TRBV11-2 ASSVGDTGELF
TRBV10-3 AISESGSQGGGNTIY
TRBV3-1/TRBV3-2 ASSPRTGDTGELF
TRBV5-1 ASSTGLARGLPDTQY
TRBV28 ASSLMVSSGNTIY
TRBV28 ASSPGREVEGYT
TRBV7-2 ASSLVREVTEAF
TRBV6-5 ASTPDRSSYEQY
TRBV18 ASSPGLAKNIQY
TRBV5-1 ASSFTLAGGTYEQY
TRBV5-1 ASSLQRGVPSEQY
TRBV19 ASSPLSGTGSYEQY
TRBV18 ASSAGTGGDTEAF
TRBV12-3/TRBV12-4 ASTRGLPQF
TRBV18 ASSPGTGSNQPQH